One and the same sample provided the 27 T cell receptor beta chains below, sequenced in a study of cytomegalovirus exposure and HLA in healthy donors. Primers for the PCR totalled 60 Vbeta and 13 Jbeta. This table comes from immunoSEQ multiplex PCR, and its TCRdb copy is limited to in-frame clones, with some not included. The sample contains 80,000 to 100,000 clones, more than 60% of which appear only once. Material for sequencing was PBMCs. Source of these receptors: a man in his late teens or twenties in good health and CMV-seropositive.

The V and J genes are TRBV27 and TRBJ1-1, with D maybe TRBD1 (6 bases). Germline V gene sequence: CDR1 MNHEY, CDR2 SMNVEV (reference sequence). The CDR3 is 13 residues long. V was cut by 4 bases and J by 10 bases, with 16 bases left in between. For the CDR3, the DNA is TGTGCCAGCAGTTGGGGGTCACAGGGTGTAGCTTTCTTT. It encodes CASSWGSQGVAFF.

The chain is built from TRBV7-6 and TRBJ2-2; 10 nucleotides line up with TRBD1. In germline, CDR1 is SGHVS, CDR2 FNYEAQ. The CDR3 contains 19 residues. J gave up 1 base and V 4 bases, and 12 bases lay outside the gene matches. CDR3: CASSSNRDRGARNTGELFF. The CDR3 coding sequence is TGTGCCAGCAGCTCAAACCGGGACAGGGGCGCCCGGAACACCGGGGAGCTGTTTTTT.

DNA of the CDR3: TGCGCCAGCAGGGGGACAGGGGTCGCCCCGGGCAATCAGCCCCAGCATTTT. Translating it yields CASRGTGVAPGNQPQHF. V usage is TRBV5-1 and J usage is TRBJ1-5; 10 nucleotides line up with TRBD1. The CDR3 contains 17 residues. Germline V gene lookup returns CDR1 SGHRS and CDR2 YFSETQ. Unmatched junction bases numbered 10, after V lost 5 bases and J lost 2 bases.

The J gene is TRBJ2-7, the V gene TRBV5-1; D might be TRBD2 (5 bases). V lost 4 bases to trimming and J lost 2 bases, with 16 bases between them. Germline values: CDR1 SGHRS, CDR2 YFSETQ. The CDR3 consists of 15 residues. The CDR3 DNA reads as TGCGCCAGCAGCCTGAAAGTGGACGGGACCTACGAGCAGTACTTC. Protein sequence: CASSLKVDGTYEQYF.

The V call is TRBV5-1, the J call TRBJ1-2; 10 bases agree with TRBD1. Per the germline V gene, CDR1 is SGHRS and CDR2 is YFSETQ. The CDR3 extends over 14 amino acids. After removal of 4 bases from V and 7 bases from J, the junction contained 7 bases not matched to a gene. Written as DNA, the CDR3 is TGCGCCAGCAGCCCGGGACAGGGGTTTTTTGGCTACACCTTC. This translates into CASSPGQGFFGYTF.

This rearrangement joins TRBV28 to TRBJ2-7; TRBD1 matches at 9 bases. The CDR3 extends over 16 amino acids. V dropped 1 base and J dropped 4; count of bases not matched to a gene: 8. The germline V gene encodes CDR1 MDHEN and CDR2 SYDVKM. The CDR3 DNA follows: TGTGCCAGCAGTTTATTCGGACAGGGGATTGTGTACGAGCAGTACTTC. It codes for CASSLFGQGIVYEQYF. The full variable domain, in which reference TRBV28 and TRBJ2-7 provide the parts outside the CDR3, is DVKVTQSSRYLVKRTGEKVFLECVQDMDHENMFWYRQDPGLGLRLIYFSYDVKMKEKGDIPEGYSVSREKKERFSLILESASTNQTSMYLCASSLFGQGIVYEQYFGPGTRLTVT.

This chain connects TRBV19 to TRBJ1-3; D remains ambiguous. CDR1 and CDR2 (germline): LNHDA, SQIVND (reference sequence). Trimming stripped 5 bases from V and 4 bases from J, with 18 bases between. The CDR3 sequence is 16 residues long. This CDR3 reads CASSSSPAGTGNTIYF. The CDR3 DNA reads as TGTGCCAGTAGTTCAAGCCCTGCAGGCACGGGAAACACCATATATTTT.

The chain combines TRBV28 with TRBJ1-2; possible D gene TRBD1, 6 bases. The germline CDR1 and CDR2 sequences are MDHEN and SYDVKM. The CDR3 loop spans 13 amino acids. With 8 bases removed from V and 3 bases from J, the gap between germline ends came to 13 bases. Here the CDR3 reads CASVGDTYYGYTF. The CDR3, as DNA: TGTGCCAGCGTCGGGGACACTTACTATGGCTACACCTTC.

The rearrangement joins TRBV9 to TRBJ1-4; tentatively, D is TRBD1 (5 bases). The CDR3 is 14 amino acids. The V and J ends lost 7 bases and 4 bases respectively, with 14 bases between them. Germline loops: CDR1 SGDLS, CDR2 YYNGEE. The CDR3 bases are TGTGCCAGCGGAGAGACAGTCATTAATGAAAAACTGTTTTTT. As protein: CASGETVINEKLFF.

This chain links TRBV7-3 with TRBJ2-1; 12 positions match TRBD2. J lost 7 bases, V lost 5 bases, and 6 bases had no gene match. The CDR3 totals 15 residues. Germline values: CDR1 SGHTA, CDR2 FQGTGA. The CDR3 sequence is CASSPGTSGLNEQFF. CDR3 sequence (DNA): TGTGCCAGCAGCCCAGGGACTAGCGGGCTTAATGAGCAGTTCTTC.

In this sample, this clone turned up a few times. The chain combines TRBV10-3 with TRBJ2-2; 7 bases match TRBD1. CDR1 is ENHRY and CDR2 is SYGVKD in the germline V gene. The ends lost 0 bases at V and 5 bases at J; junction bases unmatched: 3. This CDR3 spans 15 amino acids. In DNA form, the CDR3 reads TGTGCCATCAGTGAGTCGACAGGGAAAACCGGGGAGCTGTTTTTT. It encodes CAISESTGKTGELFF.

This sequence joins TRBV30 and TRBJ1-1; 7 bases fit TRBD1. Germline loops: CDR1 GTSNPN, CDR2 SVGIG (reference sequence). The ends lost 6 bases at V and 3 bases at J; junction bases unmatched: 13. The CDR3 is made up of 15 amino acids. The CDR3, as DNA: TGTGCCTGTCATAACGGACAGGCAGGGGACACTGAAGCTTTCTTT. It specifies CACHNGQAGDTEAFF.

In DNA, the CDR3 is TGTGCCTGGACAGGGACAGGGGATTCACCCCTCCACTTT. Its translation: CAWTGTGDSPLHF. The gene calls are TRBV30 and TRBJ1-6; 10 nucleotides agree with TRBD1. Trimming at V came to 4 bases and at J to 8 bases, leaving 2 bases not matched to a gene. This CDR3 contains 13 residues. The germline V gene encodes CDR1 GTSNPN and CDR2 SVGIG (reference sequence).

This chain connects TRBV6-1 to TRBJ2-5; D possibly corresponds to TRBD1 (5 bases). In germline, CDR1 is MNHNS, CDR2 SASEGT. The CDR3 runs 14 residues. V was clipped by 1 base and J by 1 base, with 7 bases between them. In DNA, the CDR3 is TGTGCCAGCAGTGAAGAAGGGGTCCAAGAGACCCAGTACTTC. This sequence encodes CASSEEGVQETQYF.

The chain is built from TRBV5-4 and TRBJ2-3, with 10 bases identical to TRBD2. V was clipped by 4 bases and J by 5 bases; unmatched bases: 13. The CDR3 is 17 residues long. The germline V gene encodes CDR1 SGHNT and CDR2 YYREEE (reference sequence). The CDR3 sequence is CASSPRGLAGEGDTQYF. As DNA, the CDR3 is TGTGCCAGCAGCCCTAGGGGCCTAGCGGGGGAGGGAGATACGCAGTATTTT.

This chain uses TRBV27 with TRBJ2-5; TRBD1 matches at 10 bases. Matching the DNA end better, TRBJ2-7 makes the J call doubtful. Germline CDR1 MNHEY, CDR2 SMNVEV (reference sequence). This CDR3 has 15 amino acids. CDR3 protein: CASSVVGQGTNEQYF. CDR3 coding DNA: TGTGCCAGCAGCGTAGTGGGACAGGGGACTAACGAGCAGTACTTC.

The chain links TRBV5-1 to TRBJ2-7; weak D call: TRBD1 (5 bases). Trimming took 0 bases from V and 4 from J, leaving 8 bases between them. This CDR3 is 13 amino acids long. Germline lookup yields CDR1 SGHRS and CDR2 YFSETQ. The CDR3 DNA sequence: TGCGCCAGCAGCTTGGACAGGCCATACGAGCAGTACTTC. This gives the protein CASSLDRPYEQYF. Using reference TRBV5-1 and TRBJ2-7 for the parts outside the CDR3, the full variable domain is KAGVTQTPRYLIKTRGQQVTLSCSPISGHRSVSWYQQTPGQGLQFLFEYFSETQRNKGNFPGRFSGRQFSNSRSEMNVSTLELGDSALYLCASSLDRPYEQYFGPGTRLTVT.

This clone appeared once. This chain links TRBV5-4 with TRBJ2-3; 10 bases align to TRBD1. The CDR3 has 16 residues. The V and J ends lost 5 bases and 4 bases, in that order; junction bases with no gene match: 10. Germline V gene sequence: CDR1 SGHNT, CDR2 YYREEE (reference sequence). The chain's CDR3 is CASRSGQGVRSDTQYF. CDR3 DNA sequence: TGTGCCAGCAGGTCCGGACAGGGGGTGCGCTCAGATACGCAGTATTTT.

The chain has TRBV5-4 and TRBJ1-3; 10 nucleotides line up with TRBD1. The CDR3 consists of 16 residues. V shed 4 bases, J shed 3 bases, and the junction held 7 bases outside the gene matches. Germline V gene sequence: CDR1 SGHNT, CDR2 YYREEE (reference sequence). For the CDR3, the DNA is TGTGCCAGCAGCCCGGGACAGGGGCGGTATGGAAACACCATATATTTT. This gives the protein CASSPGQGRYGNTIYF.

The CDR3 is CASSQGPTSLETQYF. The CDR3 nucleotides are TGTGCCAGCAGCCAAGGCCCTACTAGCCTGGAGACCCAGTACTTC. The chain employs TRBV4-2 and TRBJ2-5, with TRBD2 as a possible D gene (6 bases). The germline V gene has CDR1 LGHNA and CDR2 YNFKEQ. Trimming pared 1 base from V and 5 bases from J, leaving 14 bases between. The CDR3 has 15 amino acids.

V gene TRBV6-4 combines with J gene TRBJ2-1; 7 bases are shared with TRBD1. Germline trimming cut 0 bases from V and 9 bases from J; bases unmatched to any gene: 5. Germline V CDR1 and CDR2: MRHNA, SNTAGT. The CDR3 has 14 amino acids. Here the CDR3 DNA reads TGTGCCAGCAGTGACTCGAACAGGGGCACTGAGCAGTTCTTC. It translates to CASSDSNRGTEQFF.

V usage is TRBV2 and J usage is TRBJ2-1; a weak D match, TRBD1 (6 bases). Trimming took off 4 bases at V and 1 base at J, with 8 bases between the two ends. Per germline, CDR1 SNHLY and CDR2 FYNNEI. The CDR3 extends over 14 amino acids. The CDR3 nucleotides are TGTGCCAGCAGTGGGGACACGTCCTACAATGAGCAGTTCTTC. It specifies CASSGDTSYNEQFF.

V is TRBV7-9 and J is TRBJ2-6, with D possibly being TRBD1 (6 bases). The CDR3 loop spans 16 amino acids. Germline lookup yields CDR1 SEHNR and CDR2 FQNEAQ (reference sequence). Trimming took 4 bases from V and 4 from J, leaving 14 bases between them. CDR3 nucleotides: TGTGCCAGCAGCTCAACAGGGACCGTAGGGGCCAACGTCCTGACTTTC. Translation: CASSSTGTVGANVLTF.

This chain uses TRBV15 with TRBJ2-3; tentatively, D is TRBD2 (5 bases). Germline CDR1 is LNHNV and CDR2 is YYDKDF (reference sequence). CDR3 size: 17 residues. V was trimmed by 3 bases and J by 0 bases, leaving 16 bases between them. The CDR3 reads CATSRYKKRTSTDTQYF. The DNA for the CDR3 is TGTGCCACCAGCAGGTACAAGAAAAGGACTAGCACAGATACGCAGTATTTT.

This chain links TRBV5-8 with TRBJ1-1; D gene uncertain. CDR1 SGHTS and CDR2 YDEGEE come from the germline V gene. V was shortened by 0 bases and J by 1 base, with 10 bases between the two germline ends. CDR3 length equals 15 residues. The CDR3 DNA reads TGTGCCAGCAGCTTGGGAGGGTCGACGAACACTGAAGCTTTCTTT. This translates into CASSLGGSTNTEAFF.

This clone came up a few times. V usage is TRBV4-2 and J usage is TRBJ2-3, with 8 nucleotides matching TRBD1. CDR3 length: 16 amino acids. Unmatched junction bases numbered 6, after V lost 4 bases and J lost 0 bases. CDR1 is LGHNA, CDR2 YNFKEQ, per germline. The CDR3 reads CASSLPSGGSTDTQYF. CDR3 bases: TGTGCCAGCAGCCTACCCTCAGGGGGCAGCACAGATACGCAGTATTTT.

This clone showed up just once. V usage is TRBV7-9 and J usage is TRBJ2-2; 8 nucleotides align to TRBD2. The length of the CDR3 is 16 residues. J gave up 1 base and V 5 bases, and 6 bases lay outside the gene matches. From germline, CDR1 is SEHNR and CDR2 FQNEAQ (reference sequence). DNA of the CDR3: TGTGCCAGCAGCCTAGGGAGCGGGGGGAACACCGGGGAGCTGTTTTTT. As protein: CASSLGSGGNTGELFF.